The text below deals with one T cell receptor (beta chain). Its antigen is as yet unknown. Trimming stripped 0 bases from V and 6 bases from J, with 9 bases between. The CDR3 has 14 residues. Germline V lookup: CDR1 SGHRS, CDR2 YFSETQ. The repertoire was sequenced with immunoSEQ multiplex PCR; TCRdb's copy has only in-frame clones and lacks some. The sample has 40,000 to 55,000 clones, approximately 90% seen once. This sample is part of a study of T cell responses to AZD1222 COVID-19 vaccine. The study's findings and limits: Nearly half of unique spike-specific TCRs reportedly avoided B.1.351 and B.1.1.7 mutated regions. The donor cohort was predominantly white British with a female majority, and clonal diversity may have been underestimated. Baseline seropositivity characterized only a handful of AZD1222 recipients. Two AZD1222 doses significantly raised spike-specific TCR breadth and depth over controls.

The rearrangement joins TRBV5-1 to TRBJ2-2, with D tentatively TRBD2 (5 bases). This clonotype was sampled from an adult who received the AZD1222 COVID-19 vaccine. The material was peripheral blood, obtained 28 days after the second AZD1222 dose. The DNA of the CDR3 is TGCGCCAGCAGCTTGGTGACTACCCCCGGGGAGCTGTTTTTT. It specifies CASSLVTTPGELFF. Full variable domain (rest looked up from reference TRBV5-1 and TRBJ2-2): KAGVTQTPRYLIKTRGQQVTLSCSPISGHRSVSWYQQTPGQGLQFLFEYFSETQRNKGNFPGRFSGRQFSNSRSEMNVSTLELGDSALYLCASSLVTTPGELFFGEGSRLTVL.